This TCR beta chain was observed in a study of blood T cells in healthy people across ages. General study findings and limits: Naive T cell percentage and TCR beta diversity correlated strongly. There was no known CMV status for donors, so expanded clonotype changes were possibly confounded.

About this clonotype itself: No antigen is known for it.

There are 16 residues in the CDR3. Germline V lookup: CDR1 MDHEN, CDR2 SYDVKM. V lost 2 bases and J lost 4, with 17 bases in between. A J-beta primer mix and a sample-barcoded 5' primer were used in a second PCR of roughly 6 to 12 cycles. With 12 random nucleotides, a template-switch adaptor tagged each individual cDNA molecule. MiXCR was run by TCRdb on the 5' RACE reads, yielding one entry per CDR3 protein. The sample lists 650,000 to 800,000 distinct CDR3 sequences, roughly 44% occurring once. Material: blood. V gene TRBV28 combines with J gene TRBJ2-5; D is possibly TRBD2 (6 bases). The TCR originated in a man in his fifties or sixties in good health. The CDR3 DNA is TGTGCCAGCAGTTTACGCGGGACTCTAATAGGAGAGACCCAGTACTTC. Residues: CASSLRGTLIGETQYF. The full variable domain, in which reference TRBV28 and TRBJ2-5 provide the parts outside the CDR3, is DVKVTQSSRYLVKRTGEKVFLECVQDMDHENMFWYRQDPGLGLRLIYFSYDVKMKEKGDIPEGYSVSREKKERFSLILESASTNQTSMYLCASSLRGTLIGETQYFGPGTRLLVL.